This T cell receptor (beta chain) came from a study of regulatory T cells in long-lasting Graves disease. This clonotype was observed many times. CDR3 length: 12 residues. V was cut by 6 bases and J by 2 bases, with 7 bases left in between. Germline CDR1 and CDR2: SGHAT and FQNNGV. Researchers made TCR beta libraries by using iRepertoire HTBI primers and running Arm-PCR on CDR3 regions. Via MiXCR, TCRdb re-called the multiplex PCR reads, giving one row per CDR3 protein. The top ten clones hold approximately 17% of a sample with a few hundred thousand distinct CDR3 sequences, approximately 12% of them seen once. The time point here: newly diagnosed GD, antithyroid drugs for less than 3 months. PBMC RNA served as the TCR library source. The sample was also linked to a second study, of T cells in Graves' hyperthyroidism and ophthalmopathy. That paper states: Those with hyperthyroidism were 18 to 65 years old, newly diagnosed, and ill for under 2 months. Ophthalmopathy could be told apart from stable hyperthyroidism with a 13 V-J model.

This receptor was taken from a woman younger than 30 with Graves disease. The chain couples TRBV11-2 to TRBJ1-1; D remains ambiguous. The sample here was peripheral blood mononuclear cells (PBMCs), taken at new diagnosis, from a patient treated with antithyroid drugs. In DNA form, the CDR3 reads TGTGCCAGCAGTTCCCAAAACACTGAAGCTTTCTTT. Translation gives CASSSQNTEAFF.